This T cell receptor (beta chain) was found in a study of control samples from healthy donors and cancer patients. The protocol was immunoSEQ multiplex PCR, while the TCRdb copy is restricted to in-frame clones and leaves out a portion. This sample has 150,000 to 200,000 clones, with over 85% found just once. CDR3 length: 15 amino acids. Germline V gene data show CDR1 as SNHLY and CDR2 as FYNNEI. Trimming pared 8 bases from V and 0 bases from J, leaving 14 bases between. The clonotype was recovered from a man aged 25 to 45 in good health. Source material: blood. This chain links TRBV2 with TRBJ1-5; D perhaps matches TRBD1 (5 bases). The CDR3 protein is CASSEQGFSNQPQHF. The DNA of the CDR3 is TGTGCCAGCTCCGAGCAGGGATTTAGCAATCAGCCCCAGCATTTT.